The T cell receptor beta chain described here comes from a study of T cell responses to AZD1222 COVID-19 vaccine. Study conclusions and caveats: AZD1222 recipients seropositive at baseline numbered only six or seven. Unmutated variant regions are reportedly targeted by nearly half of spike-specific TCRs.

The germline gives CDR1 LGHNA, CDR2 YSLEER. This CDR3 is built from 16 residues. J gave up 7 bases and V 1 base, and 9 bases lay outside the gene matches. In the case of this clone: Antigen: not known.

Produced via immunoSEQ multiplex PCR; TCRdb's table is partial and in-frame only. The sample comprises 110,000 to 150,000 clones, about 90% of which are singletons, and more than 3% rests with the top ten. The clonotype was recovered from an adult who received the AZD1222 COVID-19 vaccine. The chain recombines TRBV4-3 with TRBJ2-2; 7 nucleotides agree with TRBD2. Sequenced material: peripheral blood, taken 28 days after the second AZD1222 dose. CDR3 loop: CASSQAARETDGELFF. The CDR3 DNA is TGCGCCAGCAGCCAAGCTGCGCGGGAGACGGACGGGGAGCTGTTTTTT.